The 26 T cell receptor beta chains below come from one sample, sequenced in a study of blood T cell repertoires in COVID-19. Only in-frame clones appear in the TCRdb table, and some are missing; sequencing was by immunoSEQ multiplex PCR. The table includes about 100,000 clones, around four fifths detected once. Sequencing input: peripheral blood. The receptors derive from a woman between 65 and 79 years old with acute or convalescent COVID-19.

The chain is built from TRBV30 and TRBJ2-5; maybe TRBD1 (5 bases). The CDR3 is 11 amino acids. Per the germline V gene, CDR1 is GTSNPN and CDR2 is SVGIG (reference sequence). The V end was cut by 6 bases, the J end by 2 bases, with 7 bases between. The CDR3 spells CACREQETQYF. CDR3 sequence (DNA): TGTGCCTGCAGGGAACAAGAGACCCAGTACTTC.

The chain couples TRBV18 to TRBJ1-3; D ambiguous. The CDR3 runs 15 residues. Trimming left V 3 bases short and J 2 bases short, with 11 bases between. Germline V CDR1 and CDR2: KGHSH, LQKENI. CDR3 DNA: TGTGCCAGCTCACCTTCGGTGGGAGCTGGAAACACCATATATTTT. Its translation: CASSPSVGAGNTIYF. Supplemented by reference TRBV18 and TRBJ1-3, the full variable domain reads NAGVMQNPRHLVRRRGQEARLRCSPMKGHSHVYWYRQLPEEGLKFMVYLQKENIIDESGMPKERFSAEFPKEGPSILRIQQVVRGDSAAYFCASSPSVGAGNTIYFGEGSWLTVV.

The V call is TRBV6-5, the J call TRBJ2-3; 11 positions match TRBD1. CDR1 and CDR2 from the germline V gene are MNHEY and SVGAGI. The CDR3 length is 15 residues. Trimming took 5 bases from V and 7 from J; bases not matched to a gene: 8. The DNA of the CDR3 is TGTGCCAGCAGTACCCGGACAGGGGGCTTCTATACGCAGTATTTT. Protein sequence: CASSTRTGGFYTQYF.

V usage is TRBV21-1 and J usage is TRBJ2-5; TRBD1 was called by the table and not checked on the DNA. TRBV21-1 is classified as a pseudogene. There are 10 residues in the CDR3. CDR3 nucleotides: TGTGCCACCCCACAGGTGACCCAGTACTTC. Its translation is CATPQVTQYF.

This rearrangement joins TRBV6-5 to TRBJ2-5; D ambiguous. The CDR3 covers 11 residues. Trimming took 8 bases from V and 2 from J, leaving 6 bases between them. Germline V gives CDR1 MNHEY, CDR2 SVGAGI. Here the CDR3 DNA reads TGTGCCAGCGCGCTTCAAGAGACCCAGTACTTC. Translating gives CASALQETQYF.

The chain combines TRBV6-1 with TRBJ2-3, with 11 bases fitting TRBD2. Trimming at V came to 10 bases and at J to 5 bases, leaving 8 bases not matched to a gene. Per germline, CDR1 MNHNS and CDR2 SASEGT. CDR3 length: 14 amino acids. The CDR3 spells CAIRTSGGGDTQYF. DNA of the CDR3: TGTGCCATCCGAACTAGCGGGGGTGGAGATACGCAGTATTTT.

This clone came up a few times. The J gene is TRBJ1-2, the V gene TRBV7-9; D may be TRBD1 (5 bases). This CDR3 comprises 14 residues. CDR1 SEHNR and CDR2 FQNEAQ come from the germline V gene (reference sequence). V lost 0 bases to trimming and J lost 6 bases, with 11 bases between them. The chain's CDR3 is CASSLARGTDGYTF. The CDR3 coding sequence is TGTGCCAGCAGCTTAGCGCGGGGGACCGATGGCTACACCTTC.

The V call is TRBV18, the J call TRBJ2-5, with D perhaps matching TRBD2 (5 bases). CDR1 and CDR2 (germline): KGHSH, LQKENI. The CDR3 totals 14 residues. V shed 0 bases and J shed 3 bases, with 8 bases lying between them. Written as DNA, the CDR3 is TGTGCCAGCTCACCACCTCTGGGAGAAGAGACCCAGTACTTC. This translates into CASSPPLGEETQYF. The variable domain in full, with the rest retrieved from reference TRBV18 and TRBJ2-5, is NAGVMQNPRHLVRRRGQEARLRCSPMKGHSHVYWYRQLPEEGLKFMVYLQKENIIDESGMPKERFSAEFPKEGPSILRIQQVVRGDSAAYFCASSPPLGEETQYFGPGTRLLVL.

This chain links TRBV24-1 with TRBJ1-2; D call uncertain. CDR1 is KGHDR and CDR2 is SFDVKD in the germline V gene. The V end lost 4 bases, the J end lost 8 bases, and 13 bases lay between the germline ends. This CDR3 has 13 amino acids. CDR3 bases: TGTGCCACCAGTGACCACGGACGGGAGGGCTACACCTTC. Amino acids: CATSDHGREGYTF.

This rearrangement joins TRBV6-2 or TRBV6-3 to TRBJ1-1; weak D call: TRBD1 (5 bases). The V end was cut by 4 bases, the J end by 1 base, with 13 bases between. Germline assignment: CDR1 MNHEY and CDR2 SVGEGT. The CDR3 sequence is 15 residues long. CDR3 bases: TGTGCCAGCAGTTCCCGGGCCGGGGGGAACACTGAAGCTTTCTTT. Protein: CASSSRAGGNTEAFF.

The chain combines TRBV19 with TRBJ2-2, with TRBD1 as a possible D gene (9 bases). Trimming took 4 bases from V and 5 from J, leaving 20 bases between them. The CDR3 spans 17 residues. Germline V lookup: CDR1 LNHDA, CDR2 SQIVND (reference sequence). The CDR3 region is CASSTGRDRVGTGELFF. The CDR3 nucleotides read TGTGCCAGTAGTACCGGGAGGGACAGGGTCGGAACCGGGGAGCTGTTTTTT.

This clone was counted between two and nine times. The V and J genes are TRBV18 and TRBJ2-1; a weak D match, TRBD1 (6 bases). V lost 5 bases and J lost 2, with 16 bases in between. Germline CDR1 reads KGHSH; CDR2 reads LQKENI. CDR3 size: 16 residues. The DNA of the CDR3 is TGTGCCAGCTCAAGGAATCCCAGGGGAACCTACAATGAGCAGTTCTTC. This translates into CASSRNPRGTYNEQFF.

This clone was seen only a few times. V gene TRBV9 combines with J gene TRBJ1-4; TRBD1 might be the D (5 bases). The V end lost 0 bases, the J end lost 3 bases, and 15 bases lay between the germline ends. The CDR3 length is 17 residues. The V gene's germline CDR1 is SGDLS and CDR2 YYNGEE. The CDR3: CASSVGGHRNPNEKLFF. The CDR3, as DNA: TGTGCCAGCAGCGTAGGCGGACACCGAAACCCTAATGAAAAACTGTTTTTT.

The chain couples TRBV10-2 to TRBJ1-4, with a possible D match to TRBD1 (5 bases). The V end was cut by 3 bases, the J end by 8 bases, with 16 bases between. Per the germline V gene, CDR1 is WSHSY and CDR2 is SAAADI. This CDR3 has 15 amino acids. Here the CDR3 DNA reads TGCGCCAGCAGTGATTTGGGGGGGGTCGGGGAAAAACTGTTTTTT. Translating gives CASSDLGGVGEKLFF.

The rearrangement uses TRBV27 and TRBJ1-1, with TRBD1 identical over 9 bases. This CDR3 is built from 15 residues. Germline V lookup: CDR1 MNHEY, CDR2 SMNVEV (reference sequence). V shed 3 bases, J shed 3 bases, and the junction held 5 bases outside the gene matches. The CDR3 DNA follows: TGTGCCAGCAGTTTGAGGGACAGGGCCGACACTGAAGCTTTCTTT. Amino acid sequence: CASSLRDRADTEAFF.

The chain links TRBV11-2 to TRBJ2-1; TRBD2 matches 15 bases. Germline values: CDR1 SGHAT, CDR2 FQNNGV. Losses at the gene ends were 5 bases for V and 8 bases for J; bases not matched to a gene: 7. The CDR3 contains 16 residues. The CDR3 protein is CASSRTSGGVGDEQFF. As DNA, the CDR3 is TGTGCCAGCAGCAGGACTAGCGGGGGGGTTGGGGATGAGCAGTTCTTC.

There are a few counts of this clone. The V and J genes are TRBV7-3 and TRBJ2-1; D might be TRBD1 (7 bases). Per germline, CDR1 SGHTA and CDR2 FQGTGA. V was clipped by 5 bases and J by 9 bases, with 20 bases between them. The length of the CDR3 is 15 residues. CDR3: CASSAGRGNRGEQFF. The DNA of the CDR3 is TGTGCCAGCAGCGCCGGGCGGGGCAACAGGGGTGAGCAGTTCTTC.

The chain recombines TRBV30 with TRBJ2-3; TRBD2 agrees at 11 bases. The CDR3 loop spans 14 amino acids. The V and J ends lost 3 bases and 4 bases, in that order; junction bases with no gene match: 3. CDR1 is GTSNPN, CDR2 SVGIG, per germline (reference sequence). Here the CDR3 reads CAWRVGLAADTQYF. In DNA form, the CDR3 reads TGTGCCTGGAGGGTGGGACTAGCGGCAGATACGCAGTATTTT.

V usage is TRBV5-1 and J usage is TRBJ2-2; TRBD1 aligns across 9 bases. The CDR3 runs to 17 residues. V dropped 4 bases and J dropped 1; count of bases not matched to a gene: 8. Germline lookup yields CDR1 SGHRS and CDR2 YFSETQ. The chain's CDR3 is CASSRSGTGQNTGELFF. The DNA for the CDR3 is TGCGCCAGCAGCCGATCTGGGACAGGGCAGAACACCGGGGAGCTGTTTTTT.

The chain joins TRBV9 to TRBJ1-6, with D unresolved. The ends were cut back, 4 bases at V and 13 bases at J, with 21 bases in the middle. Per the germline V gene, CDR1 is SGDLS and CDR2 is YYNGEE. The CDR3 has 15 residues. Here the CDR3 DNA reads TGTGCCAGCAGCCCTAGTCCAAGGAGTAATACCCCCCTCCACTTT. Translation gives CASSPSPRSNTPLHF.

The rearrangement uses TRBV2 and TRBJ2-3, with 7 nucleotides matching TRBD2. Trimming cost V 6 bases and J 2 bases; bases outside gene matches: 5. The germline CDR1 and CDR2 sequences are SNHLY and FYNNEI. CDR3 length equals 14 residues. CDR3 coding DNA: TGTGCCAGCAGGCCGGGACTAAACACAGATACGCAGTATTTT. Encoded protein: CASRPGLNTDTQYF.

V and J are TRBV7-9 and TRBJ1-1, with 7 bases identical to TRBD1. The CDR3 covers 13 residues. The germline V gene encodes CDR1 SEHNR and CDR2 FQNEAQ (reference sequence). Trimming at V came to 5 bases and at J to 5 bases, leaving 5 bases not matched to a gene. The CDR3, as DNA: TGTGCCAGCAGCCTTAGGGGGCGAACTGAAGCTTTCTTT. It translates to CASSLRGRTEAFF.

For this clone: An end of the junction does not agree with germline; a read error may underlie this. V gene TRBV15 combines with J gene TRBJ1-1; perhaps TRBD1 as D (5 bases). CDR3 length: 14 residues. The germline gives CDR1 LNHNV, CDR2 YYDKDF (reference sequence). The CDR3 sequence is CATSGETVNTEAFF. DNA for the CDR3: TGTGCCACCAGCGGAGAGACAGTGAACACTGAAGCTTTCTTT.

The chain couples TRBV5-4 to TRBJ1-2; 7 bases are a match to TRBD1. Germline lookup yields CDR1 SGHNT and CDR2 YYREEE (reference sequence). V shed 0 bases, J shed 4 bases, and the junction held 0 bases outside the gene matches. This CDR3 comprises 13 residues. CDR3 in DNA: TGTGCCAGCAGCTTGGACAGGGGCTATGGCTACACCTTC. Protein product: CASSLDRGYGYTF.

The chain uses TRBV19 and TRBJ1-1, with D hard to call. V dropped 3 bases and J dropped 7 bases, with 9 bases sitting between them. Germline CDR1 is LNHDA and CDR2 is SQIVND (reference sequence). The CDR3 is made up of 12 amino acids. For the CDR3, the DNA is TGTGCCAGTAGTATTGATGAGGTTGAAGCTTTCTTT. Encoded protein: CASSIDEVEAFF.

The genes are TRBV10-2 and TRBJ2-1, with TRBD1 identical over 8 bases. Germline V gene sequence: CDR1 WSHSY, CDR2 SAAADI. V was pared by 5 bases and J by 6 bases, with 9 bases of the junction left unmatched. The CDR3 runs 15 residues. In DNA form, the CDR3 reads TGCGCCAGCAGTCGAACCCGACAGGGGACCAATGAGCAGTTCTTC. Encoded protein: CASSRTRQGTNEQFF.